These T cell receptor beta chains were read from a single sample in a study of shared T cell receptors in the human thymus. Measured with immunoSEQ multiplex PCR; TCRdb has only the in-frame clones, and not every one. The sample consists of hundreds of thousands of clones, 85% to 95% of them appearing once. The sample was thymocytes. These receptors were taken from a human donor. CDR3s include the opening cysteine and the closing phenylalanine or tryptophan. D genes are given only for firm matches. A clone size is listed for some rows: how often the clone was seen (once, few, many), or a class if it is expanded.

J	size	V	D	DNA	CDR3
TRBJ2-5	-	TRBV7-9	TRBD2	TGTGCCAGCAGCTACACGCGGGGGACTCAAGAGACCCAGTACTTC	CASSYTRGTQETQYF
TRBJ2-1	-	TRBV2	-	TGTGCCAGTTGGGGTAATGAGCAGTTCTTC	CASWGNEQFF
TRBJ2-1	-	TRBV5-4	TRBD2	TGTGCCAGCGCCCGCCTAGCGGGAGGGCGCGGCTCCTACAATGAGCAGTTCTTC	CASARLAGGRGSYNEQFF
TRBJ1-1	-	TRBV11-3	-	TGTGCCAGCAGCCTAAATGGGGCAGGGAACACTGAAGCTTTCTTT	CASSLNGAGNTEAFF
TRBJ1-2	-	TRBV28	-	TGTGCCAGCAGTCCTTCCACAGTTTTCTATGGCTACACCTTC	CASSPSTVFYGYTF
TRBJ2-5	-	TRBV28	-	TGTGCCAGCAGTCGGGTAGCCCTTACATTGAGCCAAGAGACCCAGTACTTC	CASSRVALTLSQETQYF
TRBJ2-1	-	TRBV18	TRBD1	TGTGCCAGCTCACCATCCCAGGGACAGAAATCATACAATGAGCAGTTCTTC	CASSPSQGQKSYNEQFF
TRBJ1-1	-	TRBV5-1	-	TGCGCCAGCAGCTTGGTAGGGCCCAGGAACACTGAAGCTTTCTTT	CASSLVGPRNTEAFF
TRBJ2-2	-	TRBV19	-	TGTGCCAGTATCGCAAGGGAGACCGGGGAGCTGTTTTTT	CASIARETGELFF
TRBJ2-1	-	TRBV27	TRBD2	TGTGCCAGCAGTACTTACGGGCCGGGACTAGCGGGAGTAATATACAATGAGCAGTTCTTC	CASSTYGPGLAGVIYNEQFF
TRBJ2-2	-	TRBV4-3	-	TGCGCCAGCCGGGAACAGGGAACCGGGGAGCTGTTTTTT	CASREQGTGELFF
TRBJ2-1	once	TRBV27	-	TGTGCCAGCAGTTGGGATAGCGTAAGGGGCCACAATGAGCAGTTCTTC	CASSWDSVRGHNEQFF
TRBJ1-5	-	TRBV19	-	TGTGCCAGTAGTGAAGGACTTAGCAATCAGCCCCAGCATTTT	CASSEGLSNQPQHF
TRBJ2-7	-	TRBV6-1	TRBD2	TGTGCCAGCAGTGAACAAAAACGGACTAGCGGCCTTCTCTGCGAGCAGTACTTC	CASSEQKRTSGLLCEQYF
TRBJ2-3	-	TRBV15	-	TGTGCCACCAGCAGGGGCGGGGTCAGCACAGATACGCAGTATTTT	CATSRGGVSTDTQYF
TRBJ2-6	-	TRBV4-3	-	TGCGCCAGCAGCCCCAACACAGGGTCTGGGGCCAACGTCCTGACTTTC	CASSPNTGSGANVLTF
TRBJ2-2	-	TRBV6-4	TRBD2	TGTGCCAGCAGCCAGACTAGCGGTACCACCGGGGAGCTGTTTTTT	CASSQTSGTTGELFF
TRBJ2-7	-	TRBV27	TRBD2	TGTGCCAGCAAAAAAAACCCGGGACTAGGGCACGAGCAGTACTTC	CASKKNPGLGHEQYF
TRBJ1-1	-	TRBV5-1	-	TGCGCCAGCAGCTTGGACCAGGAGGAAGCTTTCTTT	CASSLDQEEAFF
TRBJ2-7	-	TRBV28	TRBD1	TGTGCCAGCAGTTTCTTCCTCGGGACAGGAAGTTTCTCCTACGAGCAGTACTTC	CASSFFLGTGSFSYEQYF
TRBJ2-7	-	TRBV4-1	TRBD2	TGCGCCAGCAGCCAAGATCCGACCCTAGCGGAAACCTACGAGCAGTACTTC	CASSQDPTLAETYEQYF
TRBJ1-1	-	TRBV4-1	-	TGCGCCACCCGACGGAAAGGAATGGCTGAAGCTTTCTTT	CATRRKGMAEAFF
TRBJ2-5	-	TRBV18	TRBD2	TGTGCCAGCTCACCAACCGGGACTAGCAGAACAGAGACCCAGTACTTC	CASSPTGTSRTETQYF
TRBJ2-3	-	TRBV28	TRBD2	TGTGCCAGCAGCCCGGGACTAGCGGGAGGACCCAGGGGCACAGATACGCAGTATTTT	CASSPGLAGGPRGTDTQYF